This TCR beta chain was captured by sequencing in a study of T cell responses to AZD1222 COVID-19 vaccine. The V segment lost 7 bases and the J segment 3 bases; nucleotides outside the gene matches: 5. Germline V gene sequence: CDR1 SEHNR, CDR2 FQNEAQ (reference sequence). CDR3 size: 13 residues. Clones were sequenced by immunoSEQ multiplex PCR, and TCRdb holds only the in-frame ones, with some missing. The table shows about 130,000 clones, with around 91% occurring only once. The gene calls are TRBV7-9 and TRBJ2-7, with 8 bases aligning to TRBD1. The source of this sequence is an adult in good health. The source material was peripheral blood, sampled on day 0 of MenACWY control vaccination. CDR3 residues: CASMAGTGYEQYV. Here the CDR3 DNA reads TGTGCCAGCATGGCCGGGACAGGCTACGAGCAGTACGTC.